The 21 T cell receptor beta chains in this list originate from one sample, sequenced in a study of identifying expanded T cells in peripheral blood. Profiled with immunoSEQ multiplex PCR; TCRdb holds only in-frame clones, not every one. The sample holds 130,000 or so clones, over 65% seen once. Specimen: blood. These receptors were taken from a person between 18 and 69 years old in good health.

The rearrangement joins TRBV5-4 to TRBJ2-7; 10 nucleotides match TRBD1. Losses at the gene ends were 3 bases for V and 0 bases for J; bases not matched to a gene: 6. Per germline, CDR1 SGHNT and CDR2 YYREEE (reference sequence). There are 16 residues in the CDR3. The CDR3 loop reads CASSYKTGGLSYEQYF. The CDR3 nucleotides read TGTGCCAGCAGCTATAAGACAGGGGGCCTCTCCTACGAGCAGTACTTC. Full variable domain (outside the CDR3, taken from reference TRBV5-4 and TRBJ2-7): ETGVTQSPTHLIKTRGQQVTLRCSSQSGHNTVSWYQQALGQGPQFIFQYYREEENGRGNFPPRFSGLQFPNYSSELNVNALELDDSALYLCASSYKTGGLSYEQYFGPGTRLTVT.

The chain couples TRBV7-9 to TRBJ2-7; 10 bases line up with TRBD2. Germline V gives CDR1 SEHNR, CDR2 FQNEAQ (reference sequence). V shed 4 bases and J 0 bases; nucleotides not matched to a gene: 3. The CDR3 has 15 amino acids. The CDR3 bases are TGTGCCAGCAGCTCAGGACTAGCGGACTCCTACGAGCAGTACTTC. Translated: CASSSGLADSYEQYF.

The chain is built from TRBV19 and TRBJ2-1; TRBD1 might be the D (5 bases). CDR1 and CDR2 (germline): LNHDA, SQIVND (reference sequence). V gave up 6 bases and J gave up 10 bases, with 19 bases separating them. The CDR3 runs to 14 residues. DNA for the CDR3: TGTGCCAGTAGAGTGCCAGGGTCGGTTAGCGAGCAGTTCTTC. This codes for CASRVPGSVSEQFF.

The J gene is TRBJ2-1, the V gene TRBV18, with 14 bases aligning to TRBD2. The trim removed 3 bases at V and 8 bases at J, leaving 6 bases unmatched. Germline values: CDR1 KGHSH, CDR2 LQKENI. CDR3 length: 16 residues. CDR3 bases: TGTGCCAGCTCACCGAGGGGGACTAGCGGGGGCTATGAGCAGTTCTTC. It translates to CASSPRGTSGGYEQFF.

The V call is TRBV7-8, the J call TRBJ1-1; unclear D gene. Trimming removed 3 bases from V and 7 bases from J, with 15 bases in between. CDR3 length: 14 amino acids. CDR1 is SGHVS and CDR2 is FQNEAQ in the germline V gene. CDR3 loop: CASSLTDGSYEAFF. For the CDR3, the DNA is TGTGCCAGCAGCTTGACGGACGGTTCTTATGAAGCTTTCTTT.

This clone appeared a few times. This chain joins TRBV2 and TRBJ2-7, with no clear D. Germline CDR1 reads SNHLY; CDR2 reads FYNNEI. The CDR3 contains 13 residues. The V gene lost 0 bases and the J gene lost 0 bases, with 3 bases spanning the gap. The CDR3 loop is CASSEASSYEQYF. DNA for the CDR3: TGTGCCAGCAGTGAAGCAAGCTCCTACGAGCAGTACTTC.

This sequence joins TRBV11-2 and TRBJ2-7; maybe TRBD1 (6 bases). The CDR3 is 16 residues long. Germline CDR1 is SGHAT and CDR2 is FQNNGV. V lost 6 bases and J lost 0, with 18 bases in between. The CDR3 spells CASRTWTDRSSYEQYF. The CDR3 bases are TGTGCCAGCAGAACCTGGACAGATAGGAGCTCCTACGAGCAGTACTTC. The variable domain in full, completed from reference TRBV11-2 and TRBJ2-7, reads EAGVAQSPRYKIIEKRQSVAFWCNPISGHATLYWYQQILGQGPKLLIQFQNNGVVDDSQLPKDRFSAERLKGVDSTLKIQPAKLEDSAVYLCASRTWTDRSSYEQYFGPGTRLTVT.

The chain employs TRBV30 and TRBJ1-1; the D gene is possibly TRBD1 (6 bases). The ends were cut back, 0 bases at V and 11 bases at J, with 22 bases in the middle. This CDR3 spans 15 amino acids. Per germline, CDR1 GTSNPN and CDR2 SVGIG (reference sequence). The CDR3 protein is CAWSVSGGGPARAFF. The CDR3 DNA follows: TGTGCCTGGAGTGTATCCGGGGGGGGCCCCGCCAGGGCTTTCTTT.

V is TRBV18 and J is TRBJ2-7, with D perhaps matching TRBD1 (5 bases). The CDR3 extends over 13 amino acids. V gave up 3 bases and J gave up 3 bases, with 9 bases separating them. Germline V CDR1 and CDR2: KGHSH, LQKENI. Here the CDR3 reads CASSPGHNYEQYF. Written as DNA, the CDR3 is TGTGCCAGCTCACCGGGGCACAACTACGAGCAGTACTTC.

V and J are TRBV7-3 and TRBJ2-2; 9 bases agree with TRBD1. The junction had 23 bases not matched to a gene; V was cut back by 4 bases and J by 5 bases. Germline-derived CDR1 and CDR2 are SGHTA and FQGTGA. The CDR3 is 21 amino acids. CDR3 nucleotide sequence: TGTGCCAGCAGCTCCCGACCGGGACAGGGCTACGGAGGTCCAAATACCGGGGAGCTGTTTTTT. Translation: CASSSRPGQGYGGPNTGELFF.

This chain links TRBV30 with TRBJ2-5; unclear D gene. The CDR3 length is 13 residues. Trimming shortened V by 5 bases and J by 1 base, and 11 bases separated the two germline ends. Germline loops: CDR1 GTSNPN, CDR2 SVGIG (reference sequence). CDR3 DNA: TGTGCCTGGGGCCAGCTACTCCAAGAGACCCAGTACTTC. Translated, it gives CAWGQLLQETQYF.

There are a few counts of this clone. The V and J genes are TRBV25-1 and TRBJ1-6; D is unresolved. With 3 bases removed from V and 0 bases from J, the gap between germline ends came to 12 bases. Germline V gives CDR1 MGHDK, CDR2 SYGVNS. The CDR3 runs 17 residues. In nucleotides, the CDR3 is TGTGCCAGCAGTGACGGCGGCAGTCCCTCCTATAATTCACCCCTCCACTTT. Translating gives CASSDGGSPSYNSPLHF.

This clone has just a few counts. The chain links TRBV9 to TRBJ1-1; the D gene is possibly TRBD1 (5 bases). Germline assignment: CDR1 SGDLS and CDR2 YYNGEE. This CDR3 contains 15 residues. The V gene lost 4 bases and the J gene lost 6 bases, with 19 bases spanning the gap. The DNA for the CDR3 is TGTGCCAGCAGCCCCACTGGGGGGATAGGGGCTGAAGCTTTCTTT. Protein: CASSPTGGIGAEAFF.

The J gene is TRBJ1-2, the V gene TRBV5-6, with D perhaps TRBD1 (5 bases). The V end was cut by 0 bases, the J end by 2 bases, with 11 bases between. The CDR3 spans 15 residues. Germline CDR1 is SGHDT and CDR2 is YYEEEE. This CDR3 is CASSLGPGGNYGYTF. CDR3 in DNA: TGTGCCAGCAGCTTGGGTCCGGGGGGGAACTATGGCTACACCTTC.

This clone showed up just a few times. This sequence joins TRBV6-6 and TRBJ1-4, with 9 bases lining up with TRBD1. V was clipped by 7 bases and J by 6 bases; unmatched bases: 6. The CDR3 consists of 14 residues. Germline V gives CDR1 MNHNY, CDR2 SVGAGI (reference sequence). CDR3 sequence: CASTQTGGYEKLFF. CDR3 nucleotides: TGTGCCAGCACCCAGACAGGGGGTTATGAAAAACTGTTTTTT.

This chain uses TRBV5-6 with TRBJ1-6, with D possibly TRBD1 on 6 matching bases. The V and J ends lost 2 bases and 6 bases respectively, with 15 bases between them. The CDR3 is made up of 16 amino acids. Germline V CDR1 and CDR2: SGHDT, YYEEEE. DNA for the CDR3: TGTGCCAGCAGCTTCTTCACAGGGAACCTTAATTCACCCCTCCACTTT. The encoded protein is CASSFFTGNLNSPLHF.

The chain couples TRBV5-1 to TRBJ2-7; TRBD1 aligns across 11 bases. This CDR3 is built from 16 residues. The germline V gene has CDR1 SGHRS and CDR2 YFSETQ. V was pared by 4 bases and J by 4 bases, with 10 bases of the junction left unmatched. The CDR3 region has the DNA TGCGCCAGCAGCCCAGTCCCCGGACAGGGGGCTTACGAGCAGTACTTC. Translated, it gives CASSPVPGQGAYEQYF.

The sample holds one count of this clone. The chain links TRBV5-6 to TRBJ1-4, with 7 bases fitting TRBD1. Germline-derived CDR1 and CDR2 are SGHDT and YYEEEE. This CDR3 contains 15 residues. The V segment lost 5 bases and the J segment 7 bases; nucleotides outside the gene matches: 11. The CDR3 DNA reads TGTGCCAGCAGTCTCAACAGGGGTTCCGGTGAAAAACTGTTTTTT. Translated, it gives CASSLNRGSGEKLFF.

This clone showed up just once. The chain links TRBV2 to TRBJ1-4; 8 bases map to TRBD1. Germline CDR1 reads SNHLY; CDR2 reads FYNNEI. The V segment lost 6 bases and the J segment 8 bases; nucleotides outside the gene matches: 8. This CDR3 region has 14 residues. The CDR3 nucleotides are TGTGCCAGCAGCGCGGTCCCAGGGGGCGAAAAACTGTTTTTT. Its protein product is CASSAVPGGEKLFF.

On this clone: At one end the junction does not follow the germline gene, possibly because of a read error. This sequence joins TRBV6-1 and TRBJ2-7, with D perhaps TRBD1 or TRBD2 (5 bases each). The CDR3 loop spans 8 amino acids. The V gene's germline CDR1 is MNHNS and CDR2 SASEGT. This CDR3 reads CASSEGVF. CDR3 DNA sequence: TGTGCCAGCAGTGAGGGGGTTTTC.

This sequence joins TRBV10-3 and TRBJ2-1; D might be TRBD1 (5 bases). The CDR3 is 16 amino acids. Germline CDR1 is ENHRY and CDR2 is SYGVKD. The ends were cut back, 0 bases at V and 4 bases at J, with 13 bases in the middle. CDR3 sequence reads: CAISESWTSLYNEQFF. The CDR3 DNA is TGTGCCATCAGTGAGTCCTGGACATCTCTTTACAATGAGCAGTTCTTC.